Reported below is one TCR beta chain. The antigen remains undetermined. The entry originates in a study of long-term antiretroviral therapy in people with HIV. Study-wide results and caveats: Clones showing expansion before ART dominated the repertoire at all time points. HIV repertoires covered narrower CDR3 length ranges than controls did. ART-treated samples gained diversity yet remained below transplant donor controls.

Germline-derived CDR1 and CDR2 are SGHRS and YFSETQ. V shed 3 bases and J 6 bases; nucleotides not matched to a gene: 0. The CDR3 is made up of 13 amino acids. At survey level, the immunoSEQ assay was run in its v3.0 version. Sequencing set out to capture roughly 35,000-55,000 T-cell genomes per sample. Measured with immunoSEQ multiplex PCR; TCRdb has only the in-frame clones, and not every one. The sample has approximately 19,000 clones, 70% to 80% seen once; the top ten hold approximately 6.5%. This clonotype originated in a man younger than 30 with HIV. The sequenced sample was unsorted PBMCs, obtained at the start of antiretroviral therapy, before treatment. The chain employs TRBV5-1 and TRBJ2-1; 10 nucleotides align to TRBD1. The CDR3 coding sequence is TGCGCCAGCAGCTGGACAGGGGGCAATGAGCAGTTCTTC. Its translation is CASSWTGGNEQFF.